This TCR beta chain was documented in a study of immune cell composition in non-small cell lung cancer. V gave up 8 bases and J gave up 5 bases; unmatched junction bases: 9. Per germline, CDR1 GTSNPN and CDR2 SVGIG (reference sequence). The CDR3 runs to 13 residues. Study-wide results and limits: Around 80% of squamous and under 35% of adenocarcinoma cases had tumour-associated clones >0.5%.

Note on this clone: Its antigen is unknown.

Normal lung was sampled as far from the tumour as possible, at least 3 cm. Template was genomic DNA from frozen, unsorted single-cell suspensions. Profiled with immunoSEQ multiplex PCR; TCRdb holds only in-frame clones, not every one. The repertoire holds about 2,500 clones, with around 84% as singletons. Sample: non-adjacent lung tissue. V and J are TRBV30 and TRBJ2-3; 8 nucleotides match TRBD1. This clonotype originated in a human donor with non-small cell lung cancer. Here the CDR3 reads CALDRGGRDTQYF. The CDR3 bases are TGTGCCCTAGACAGGGGAGGAAGAGATACGCAGTATTTT.